A single T cell receptor (beta chain) is shown here with its context. Clones were read by immunoSEQ multiplex PCR, and TCRdb kept only the in-frame ones, dropping some. The profile shows about 55,000 clones, about 90% of them singletons. The data derive from a study of OX40 agonist ivuxolimab in advanced cancers. With 0 bases clipped from V and 4 bases from J, the junction kept 10 bases outside the gene matches. CDR3 length equals 18 residues. Looked up from germline, CDR1 is SGHTA and CDR2 is FQGTGA. Sequencing used CD4+ or CD8+ T cells sorted from blood, obtained in a trial of the OX40 agonist ivuxolimab. The chain carries TRBV7-3 and TRBJ2-2; 8 bases are shared with TRBD2. This receptor was identified in an adult with an advanced solid tumor such as melanoma, head and neck, liver or kidney cancer. Here the CDR3 DNA reads TGTGCCAGCAGCTTAACAGGGGGACTAGTGTTGACCACCGGGGAGCTGTTTTTT. Translating gives CASSLTGGLVLTTGELFF.